The 8 T cell receptor beta chains reported below all come from one sample, sequenced in a study of cytomegalovirus exposure and HLA in healthy donors. The PCR was carried out with 60 Vbeta primers and 13 Jbeta primers. Produced via immunoSEQ multiplex PCR; TCRdb's table is partial and in-frame only. The sample has approximately 110,000 clones. Sequenced input: PBMCs. These receptor sequences come from a man aged 25-40 years in good health and CMV-seronegative.

This sequence joins TRBV15 and TRBJ2-5; D possibly corresponds to TRBD2 (5 bases). The germline V gene has CDR1 LNHNV and CDR2 YYDKDF (reference sequence). Deletions cut 3 bases from V and 4 bases from J, with 12 bases between. The CDR3 contains 14 residues. Here the CDR3 reads CATSRGGLLETQYF. The DNA of the CDR3 is TGTGCCACCAGCAGGGGTGGACTGTTAGAGACCCAGTACTTC. Using reference TRBV15 and TRBJ2-5 for the parts outside the CDR3, the full variable domain is DAMVIQNPRYQVTQFGKPVTLSCSQTLNHNVMYWYQQKSSQAPKLLFHYYDKDFNNEADTPDNFQSRRPNTSFCFLDIRSPGLGDTAMYLCATSRGGLLETQYFGPGTRLLVL.

The chain combines TRBV9 with TRBJ2-7; no definite D call. V was cut by 4 bases and J by 4 bases, with 15 bases left in between. Germline V gene sequence: CDR1 SGDLS, CDR2 YYNGEE. The CDR3 is 14 residues long. CDR3 residues: CASSPRLNRYEQYF. In DNA form, the CDR3 reads TGTGCCAGCAGCCCACGTCTCAACAGATACGAGCAGTACTTC.

The genes are TRBV4-1 and TRBJ2-1, with 10 bases aligning to TRBD2. Unmatched junction bases numbered 8, after V lost 2 bases and J lost 7 bases. This CDR3 has 16 residues. From germline, CDR1 is MGHRA and CDR2 YSYEKL. The CDR3 loop reads CASSQIVLAGSNEQFF. The CDR3 coding sequence is TGCGCCAGCAGCCAAATCGTACTAGCGGGAAGTAATGAGCAGTTCTTC.

The V gene is TRBV11-2, the J gene TRBJ2-3, with 7 nucleotides matching TRBD2. The CDR3 runs to 17 residues. V shed 5 bases and J 5 bases; nucleotides not matched to a gene: 16. Germline values: CDR1 SGHAT, CDR2 FQNNGV. The DNA of the CDR3 is TGTGCCAGCAGCCCCCCAGGGAGGGGAAAGGGTGAAGATACGCAGTATTTT. Translation gives CASSPPGRGKGEDTQYF.

The CDR3 coding sequence is TGTGCCAGCAGCTCCGTAGCGGGAGGGCGGCCTAGCACAGATACGCAGTATTTT. Protein sequence: CASSSVAGGRPSTDTQYF. This sequence joins TRBV7-8 and TRBJ2-3, with 11 bases lining up with TRBD2. The length of the CDR3 is 18 residues. CDR1 and CDR2 from the germline V gene are SGHVS and FQNEAQ. Unmatched junction bases numbered 9, after V lost 4 bases and J lost 0 bases.

This chain connects TRBV7-3 to TRBJ1-2; 7 nucleotides align to TRBD1. Germline trimming cut 5 bases from V and 3 bases from J; bases unmatched to any gene: 9. The CDR3 loop spans 15 amino acids. The germline CDR1 and CDR2 sequences are SGHTA and FQGTGA. This CDR3 reads CASSPFPGGYYGYTF. The CDR3 coding sequence is TGTGCCAGCAGCCCCTTTCCAGGGGGGTACTATGGCTACACCTTC.

The chain joins TRBV30 to TRBJ1-1; D is ambiguous. The V gene lost 2 bases and the J gene lost 6 bases, with 7 bases spanning the gap. There are 11 residues in the CDR3. The V gene's germline CDR1 is GTSNPN and CDR2 SVGIG (reference sequence). DNA of the CDR3: TGTGCCTGGAGTCGAGGCCCTGAAGCTTTCTTT. Its translation is CAWSRGPEAFF.

J is TRBJ1-2 and V is TRBV4-1, with TRBD1 matching 12 bases. CDR1 and CDR2 (germline): MGHRA, YSYEKL. The CDR3 length is 21 residues. Trimming took 4 bases from V and 3 from J; bases not matched to a gene: 21. CDR3 residues: CASSRLATGDRGREGDYGYTF. CDR3 DNA: TGCGCCAGCAGCCGCCTCGCAACAGGGGACAGGGGGCGCGAAGGGGACTATGGCTACACCTTC.